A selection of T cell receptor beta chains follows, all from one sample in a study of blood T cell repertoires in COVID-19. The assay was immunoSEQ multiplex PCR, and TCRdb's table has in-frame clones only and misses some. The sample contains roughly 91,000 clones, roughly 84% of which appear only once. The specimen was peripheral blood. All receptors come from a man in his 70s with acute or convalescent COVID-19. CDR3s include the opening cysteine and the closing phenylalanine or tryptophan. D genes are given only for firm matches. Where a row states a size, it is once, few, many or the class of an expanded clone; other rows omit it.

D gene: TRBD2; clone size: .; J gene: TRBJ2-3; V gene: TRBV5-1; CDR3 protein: CASSPEVPSGEYTQYF; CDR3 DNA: TGCGCCAGCAGCCCGGAAGTCCCTAGCGGGGAATATACGCAGTATTTT
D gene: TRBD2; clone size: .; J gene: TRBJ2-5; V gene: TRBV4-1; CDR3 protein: CASSPRASGGETQYF; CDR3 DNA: TGCGCCAGCAGCCCCCGAGCCAGCGGGGGGGAGACCCAGTACTTC
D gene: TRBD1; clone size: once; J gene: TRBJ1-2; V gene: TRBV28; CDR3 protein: CASSPPDRGRSYGYTF; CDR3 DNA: TGTGCCAGCAGTCCCCCCGACAGGGGGCGCAGCTATGGCTACACCTTC
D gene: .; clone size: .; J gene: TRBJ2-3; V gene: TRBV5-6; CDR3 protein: CASTARSTDTQYF; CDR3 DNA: TGTGCCAGCACGGCTAGGAGTACAGATACGCAGTATTTT
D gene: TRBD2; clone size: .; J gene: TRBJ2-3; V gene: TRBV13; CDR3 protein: CASSQRAGGRDTQYF; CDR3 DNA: TGTGCCAGCAGCCAAAGGGCGGGGGGAAGAGATACGCAGTATTTT
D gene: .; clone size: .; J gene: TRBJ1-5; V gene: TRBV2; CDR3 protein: CASRETDYSNQPQHF; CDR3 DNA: TGTGCCAGCAGGGAGACAGATTATAGCAATCAGCCCCAGCATTTT
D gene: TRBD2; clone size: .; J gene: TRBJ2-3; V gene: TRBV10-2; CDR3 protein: CASSASPGLAAPTDTQYF; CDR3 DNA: TGCGCCAGCAGTGCCTCTCCGGGACTAGCGGCCCCCACAGATACGCAGTATTTT
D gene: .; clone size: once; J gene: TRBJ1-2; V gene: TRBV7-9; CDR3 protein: CASSPKQGPNRYGYTF; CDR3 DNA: TGTGCCAGCAGCCCGAAACAGGGCCCCAATCGGTATGGCTACACCTTC
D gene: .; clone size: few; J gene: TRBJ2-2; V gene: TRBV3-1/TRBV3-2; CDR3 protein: CASSQNRGGELFF; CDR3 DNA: TGTGCCAGCAGCCAGAACCGGGGAGGGGAGCTGTTTTTT
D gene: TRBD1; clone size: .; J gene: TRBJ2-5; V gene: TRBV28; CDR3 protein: CASSHAGQGSQETQYF; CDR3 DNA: TGTGCCAGCAGTCACGCGGGACAGGGGTCCCAAGAGACCCAGTACTTC
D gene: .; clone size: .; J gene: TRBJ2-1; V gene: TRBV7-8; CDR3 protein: CASSRLEAISYNEQFF; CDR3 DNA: TGTGCCAGCAGCCGACTAGAGGCGATCTCCTACAATGAGCAGTTCTTC
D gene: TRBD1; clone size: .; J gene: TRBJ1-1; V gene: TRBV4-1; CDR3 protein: CASSQDRGRVTEAFF; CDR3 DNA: TGCGCCAGCAGCCAAGACAGGGGGCGGGTCACTGAAGCTTTCTTT
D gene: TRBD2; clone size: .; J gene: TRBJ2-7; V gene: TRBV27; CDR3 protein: CASSPREGYEQYF; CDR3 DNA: TGTGCCAGCAGTCCCCGGGAGGGGTACGAGCAGTACTTC
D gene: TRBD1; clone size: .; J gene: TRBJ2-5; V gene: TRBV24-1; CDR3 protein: CATRQGANQETQYF; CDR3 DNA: TGTGCCACCAGACAGGGGGCCAACCAAGAGACCCAGTACTTC
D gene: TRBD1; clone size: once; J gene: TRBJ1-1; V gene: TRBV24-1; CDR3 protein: CATRASGTGWNTEAFF; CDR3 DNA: TGTGCCACCAGGGCTTCCGGGACAGGGTGGAACACTGAAGCTTTCTTT
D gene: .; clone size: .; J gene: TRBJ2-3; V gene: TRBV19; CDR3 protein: CASSTLGTDTQYF; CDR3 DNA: TGTGCCAGTAGTACGTTAGGCACAGATACGCAGTATTTT
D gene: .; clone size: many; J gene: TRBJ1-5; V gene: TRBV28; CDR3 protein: CASSLSTGGAQPQHF; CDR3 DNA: TGTGCCAGCAGTTTATCTACGGGCGGGGCTCAGCCCCAGCATTTT
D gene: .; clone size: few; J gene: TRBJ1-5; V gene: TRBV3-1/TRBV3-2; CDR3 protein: CASSQGETDYQPQHF; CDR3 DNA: TGTGCCAGCAGCCAAGGAGAAACCGACTATCAGCCCCAGCATTTT
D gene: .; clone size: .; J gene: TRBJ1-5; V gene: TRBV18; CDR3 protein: CASSTGSNQPQHF; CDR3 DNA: TGTGCCAGCTCAACGGGGAGCAATCAGCCCCAGCATTTT
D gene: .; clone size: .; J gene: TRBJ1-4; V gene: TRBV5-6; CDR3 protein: CASSLFSETKEKLFF; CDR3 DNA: TGTGCCAGCAGCTTATTTTCGGAGACGAAGGAAAAACTGTTTTTT
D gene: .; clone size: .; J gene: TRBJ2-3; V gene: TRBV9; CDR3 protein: CASSATGSSTDTQYF; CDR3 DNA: TGTGCCAGCAGCGCTACAGGGTCTAGCACAGATACGCAGTATTTT
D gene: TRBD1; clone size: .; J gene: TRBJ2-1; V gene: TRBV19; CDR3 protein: CASSVTGGSYNEQFF; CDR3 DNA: TGTGCCAGTAGTGTGACAGGGGGCTCCTACAATGAGCAGTTCTTC
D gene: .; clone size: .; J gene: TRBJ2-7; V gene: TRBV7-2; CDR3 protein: CASSTLYEQYF; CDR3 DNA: TGTGCCAGCAGCACCCTATACGAGCAGTACTTC
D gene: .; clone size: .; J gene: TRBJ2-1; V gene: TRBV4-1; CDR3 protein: CASSLLGISYNEQFF; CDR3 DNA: TGCGCCAGCAGCCTGCTCGGGATCTCCTACAATGAGCAGTTCTTC
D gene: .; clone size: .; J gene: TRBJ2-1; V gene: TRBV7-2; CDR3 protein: CASSLQRYNEQFF; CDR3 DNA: TGTGCCAGCAGCTTACAACGGTACAATGAGCAGTTCTTC
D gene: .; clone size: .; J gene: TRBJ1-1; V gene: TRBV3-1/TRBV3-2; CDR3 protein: CASSLRAGFYTEAFF; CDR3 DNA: TGTGCCAGCAGCCTGAGGGCGGGATTCTACACTGAAGCTTTCTTT
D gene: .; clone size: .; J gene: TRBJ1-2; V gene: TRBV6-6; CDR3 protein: CASSHRGPGRDYGYTF; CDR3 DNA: TGTGCCAGCAGTCACCGAGGGCCGGGAAGGGACTATGGCTACACCTTC
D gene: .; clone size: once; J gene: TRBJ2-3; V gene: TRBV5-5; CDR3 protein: CASSLAVTQYF; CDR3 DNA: TGTGCCAGCAGCCTAGCCGTTACGCAGTATTTT
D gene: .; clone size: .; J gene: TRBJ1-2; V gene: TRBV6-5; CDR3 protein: CASSTTGTYGYTF; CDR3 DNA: TGTGCCAGCAGTACCACAGGGACCTATGGCTACACCTTC
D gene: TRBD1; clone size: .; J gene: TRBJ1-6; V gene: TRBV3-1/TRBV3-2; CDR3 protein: CASSQGGQFYNSPLHF; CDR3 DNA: TGTGCCAGCAGCCAAGGGGGACAGTTCTATAATTCACCCCTCCACTTT
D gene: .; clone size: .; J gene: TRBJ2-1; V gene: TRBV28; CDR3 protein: CASRKAGGGPLNEQFF; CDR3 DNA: TGTGCCAGCAGGAAAGCGGGCGGGGGCCCTCTCAATGAGCAGTTCTTC
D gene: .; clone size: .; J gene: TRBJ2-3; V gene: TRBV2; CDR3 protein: CASNRGADTQYF; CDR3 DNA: TGTGCCAGCAATCGAGGCGCAGATACGCAGTATTTT
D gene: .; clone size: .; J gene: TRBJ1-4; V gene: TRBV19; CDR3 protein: CASSMGGAVNEKLFF; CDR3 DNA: TGTGCCAGTAGTATGGGGGGGGCCGTTAATGAAAAACTGTTTTTT
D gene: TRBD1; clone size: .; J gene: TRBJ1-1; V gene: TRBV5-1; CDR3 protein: CASSGDRGNEAFF; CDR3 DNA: TGCGCCAGCAGCGGGGACAGGGGGAACGAAGCTTTCTTT
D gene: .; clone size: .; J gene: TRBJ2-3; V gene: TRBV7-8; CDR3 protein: CASSPRAGRVSDTQYF; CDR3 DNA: TGTGCCAGCAGCCCCCGGGCGGGTCGGGTGTCAGATACGCAGTATTTT
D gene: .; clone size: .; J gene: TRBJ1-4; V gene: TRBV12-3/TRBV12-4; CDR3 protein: CASSLGLLEKLFF; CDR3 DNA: TGTGCCAGCAGTTTGGGCCTTCTTGAAAAACTGTTTTTT
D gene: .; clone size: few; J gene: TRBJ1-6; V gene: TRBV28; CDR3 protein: CASSFGGQFNSPLHF; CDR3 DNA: TGTGCCAGCAGTTTTGGGGGACAATTTAATTCACCCCTCCACTTT
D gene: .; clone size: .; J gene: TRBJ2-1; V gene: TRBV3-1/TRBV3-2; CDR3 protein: CASSQDWASGEQFF; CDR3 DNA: TGTGCCAGCAGCCAAGATTGGGCGTCCGGTGAGCAGTTCTTC
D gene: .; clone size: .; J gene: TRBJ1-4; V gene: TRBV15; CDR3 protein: CATSRTQGTGEKLFF; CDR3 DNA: TGTGCCACCAGCAGAACCCAGGGGACGGGGGAAAAACTGTTTTTT
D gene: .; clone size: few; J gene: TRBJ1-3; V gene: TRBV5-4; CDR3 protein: CASSWEPGTHSGNTIYF; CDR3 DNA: TGTGCCAGCAGCTGGGAACCCGGGACACATTCTGGAAACACCATATATTTT
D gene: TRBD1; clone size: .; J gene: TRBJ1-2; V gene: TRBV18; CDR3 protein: CASSPQIAGTGEGYTF; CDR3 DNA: TGTGCCAGCTCACCACAGATCGCCGGGACAGGGGAAGGCTACACCTTC
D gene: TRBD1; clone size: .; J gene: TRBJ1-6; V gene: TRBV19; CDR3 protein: CASSPSTGRSYNSPLHF; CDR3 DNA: TGTGCCAGTAGCCCATCGACAGGGAGATCCTATAATTCACCCCTCCACTTT
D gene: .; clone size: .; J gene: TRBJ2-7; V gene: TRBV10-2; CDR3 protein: CASAGQNSYEQYF; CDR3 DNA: TGCGCCAGCGCGGGACAGAACTCCTACGAGCAGTACTTC
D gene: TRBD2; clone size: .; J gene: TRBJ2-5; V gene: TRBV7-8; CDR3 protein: CASSPRLAGYQETQYF; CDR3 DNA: TGTGCCAGCAGCCCCCGACTAGCAGGGTACCAAGAGACCCAGTACTTC
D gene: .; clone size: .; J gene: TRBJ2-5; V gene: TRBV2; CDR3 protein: CASSGSMTGEGETQYF; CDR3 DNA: TGTGCCAGCAGTGGTTCGATGACAGGGGAGGGGGAGACCCAGTACTTC
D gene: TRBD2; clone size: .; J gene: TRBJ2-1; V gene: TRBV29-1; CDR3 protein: CSVEDKRGGSYNEQFF; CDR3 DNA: TGCAGCGTTGAAGATAAGCGGGGGGGCTCCTACAATGAGCAGTTCTTC
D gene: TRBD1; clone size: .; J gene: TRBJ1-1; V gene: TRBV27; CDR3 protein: CASSFSDRVGTEAFF; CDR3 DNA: TGTGCCAGCAGTTTTTCCGACAGGGTTGGCACTGAAGCTTTCTTT
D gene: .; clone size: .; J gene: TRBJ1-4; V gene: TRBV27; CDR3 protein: CASSLSKAGLNEKLFF; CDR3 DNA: TGTGCCAGCAGTTTATCGAAGGCAGGGCTTAATGAAAAACTGTTTTTT
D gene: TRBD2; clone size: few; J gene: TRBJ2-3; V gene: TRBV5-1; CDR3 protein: CASSFSGGSTDTQYF; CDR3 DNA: TGCGCCAGCAGCTTTAGCGGGGGGTCGACAGATACGCAGTATTTT
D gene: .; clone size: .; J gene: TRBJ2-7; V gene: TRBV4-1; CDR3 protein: CASSQDRSYEQYF; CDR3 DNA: TGCGCCAGCAGCCAAGACAGGTCCTACGAGCAGTACTTC
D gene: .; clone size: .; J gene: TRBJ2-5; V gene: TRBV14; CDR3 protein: CASSQRETQYF; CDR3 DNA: TGTGCCAGCAGCCAGCGGGAGACCCAGTACTTC